This is a list of T cell receptor beta chains from one sample in a study of T cell changes during pregnancy in multiple sclerosis. TCRdb's table, derived via immunoSEQ multiplex PCR, lists solely in-frame clones and lacks some. The table records about 73,000 clones, 92% of them present only once. The material was peripheral blood, obtained in the third trimester of pregnancy. Source of these receptors: a female donor in good health, enrolled as a control in a pregnancy study. The CDR3 runs from the conserved cysteine through the conserved F or W. Fields, in order: D gene, CDR3 length, J gene, clone size, V gene, CDR3 protein, CDR3 DNA. D genes are given only for firm matches. Expanded clones are given a class, and other clones once, few, many or no size at all.

NA 13 TRBJ1-2 NA TRBV7-6 CASSLDGNYGYTF TGTGCCAGCAGCTTAGACGGGAACTATGGCTACACCTTC
TRBD2 15 TRBJ2-7 NA TRBV7-2 CASSLEVLAGGAQYF TGTGCCAGCAGCTTAGAAGTCCTAGCGGGAGGCGCACAGTACTTC
NA 14 TRBJ2-5 NA TRBV2 CASGRTESGETQYF TGTGCCAGCGGCCGGACTGAAAGCGGGGAGACCCAGTACTTC
NA 14 TRBJ1-2 NA TRBV5-1 CASSLAMGASGYTF TGCGCCAGCAGCTTGGCCATGGGAGCTTCTGGCTACACCTTC
NA 12 TRBJ2-1 few TRBV19 CASRQNYNEQFF TGTGCCAGTAGACAAAACTACAATGAGCAGTTCTTC
TRBD2 15 TRBJ2-7 NA TRBV15 CATSRGSGGSYEQYF TGTGCCACCAGCAGGGGGTCCGGGGGGTCCTACGAGCAGTACTTC
TRBD2 17 TRBJ2-3 NA TRBV4-2 CASSPRLAGGSTDTQYF TGTGCCAGCAGCCCGAGACTAGCGGGGGGGAGCACAGATACGCAGTATTTT
NA 14 TRBJ2-7 NA TRBV27 CASTKTGGSYEQYF TGTGCCAGCACCAAAACTGGGGGGAGCTACGAGCAGTACTTC
TRBD1 15 TRBJ1-3 NA TRBV2 CASSEAAGGRNTIYF TGTGCCAGCAGTGAAGCGGCAGGGGGAAGGAACACCATATATTTT
TRBD1 12 TRBJ2-7 NA TRBV15 CATSLTGREQYF TGTGCCACCAGTCTGACAGGGCGGGAGCAGTACTTC
NA 16 TRBJ2-3 NA TRBV7-9 CASSLGGGHVTDTQYF TGTGCCAGCAGCTTAGGGGGGGGACACGTCACAGATACGCAGTATTTT
NA 13 TRBJ2-5 once TRBV18 CASSRSVQETQYF TGTGCCAGCTCACGGTCAGTACAAGAGACCCAGTACTTC
TRBD1 16 TRBJ2-5 NA TRBV7-8 CASSSSRDRGWKTQYF TGTGCCAGCAGCTCCAGCCGGGACAGGGGTTGGAAGACCCAGTACTTC